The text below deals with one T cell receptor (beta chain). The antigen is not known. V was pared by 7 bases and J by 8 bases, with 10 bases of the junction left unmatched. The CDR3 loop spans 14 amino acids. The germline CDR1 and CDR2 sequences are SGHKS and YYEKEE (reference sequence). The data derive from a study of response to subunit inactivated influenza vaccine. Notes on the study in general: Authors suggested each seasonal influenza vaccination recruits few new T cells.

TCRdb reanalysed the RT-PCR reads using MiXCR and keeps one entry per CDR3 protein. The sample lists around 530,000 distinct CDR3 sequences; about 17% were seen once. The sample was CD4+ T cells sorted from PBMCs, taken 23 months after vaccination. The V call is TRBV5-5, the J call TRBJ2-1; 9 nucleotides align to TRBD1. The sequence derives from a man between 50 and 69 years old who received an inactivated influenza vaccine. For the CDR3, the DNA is TGTGCCAGCGTCCGGACAGGGGTTTTAGATGAGCAGTTCTTC. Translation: CASVRTGVLDEQFF.